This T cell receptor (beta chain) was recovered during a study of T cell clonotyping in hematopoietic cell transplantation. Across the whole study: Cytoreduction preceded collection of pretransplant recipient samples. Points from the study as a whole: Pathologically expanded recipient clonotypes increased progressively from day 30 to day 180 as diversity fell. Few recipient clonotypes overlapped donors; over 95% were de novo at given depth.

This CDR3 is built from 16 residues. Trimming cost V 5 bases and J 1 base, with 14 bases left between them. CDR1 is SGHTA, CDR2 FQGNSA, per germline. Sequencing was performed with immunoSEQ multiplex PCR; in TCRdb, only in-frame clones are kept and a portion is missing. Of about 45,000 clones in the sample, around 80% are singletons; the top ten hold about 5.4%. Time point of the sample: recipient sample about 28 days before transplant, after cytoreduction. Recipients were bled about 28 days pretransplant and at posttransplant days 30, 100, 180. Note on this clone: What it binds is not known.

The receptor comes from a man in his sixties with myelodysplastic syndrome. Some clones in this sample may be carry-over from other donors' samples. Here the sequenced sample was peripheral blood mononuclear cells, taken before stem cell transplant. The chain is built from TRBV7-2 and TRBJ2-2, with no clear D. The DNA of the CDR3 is TGTGCCAGCAGCGGGGATGGGGTTGTGAACACCGGGGAGCTGTTTTTT. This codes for CASSGDGVVNTGELFF.